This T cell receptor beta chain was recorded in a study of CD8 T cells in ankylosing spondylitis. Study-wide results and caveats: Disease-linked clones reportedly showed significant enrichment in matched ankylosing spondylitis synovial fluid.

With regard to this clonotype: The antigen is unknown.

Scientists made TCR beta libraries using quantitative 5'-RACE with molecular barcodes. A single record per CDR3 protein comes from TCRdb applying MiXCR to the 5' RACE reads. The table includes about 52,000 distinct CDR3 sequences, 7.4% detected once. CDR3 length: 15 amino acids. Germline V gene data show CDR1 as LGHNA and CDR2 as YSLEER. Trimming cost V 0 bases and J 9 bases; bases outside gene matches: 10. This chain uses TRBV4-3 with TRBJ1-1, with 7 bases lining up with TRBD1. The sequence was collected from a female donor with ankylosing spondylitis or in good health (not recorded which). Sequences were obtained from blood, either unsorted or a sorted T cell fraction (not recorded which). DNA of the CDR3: TGCGCCAGCAGCCAAGATCCGAGCTCGGGACAGAAAGCTTTCTTT. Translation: CASSQDPSSGQKAFF.